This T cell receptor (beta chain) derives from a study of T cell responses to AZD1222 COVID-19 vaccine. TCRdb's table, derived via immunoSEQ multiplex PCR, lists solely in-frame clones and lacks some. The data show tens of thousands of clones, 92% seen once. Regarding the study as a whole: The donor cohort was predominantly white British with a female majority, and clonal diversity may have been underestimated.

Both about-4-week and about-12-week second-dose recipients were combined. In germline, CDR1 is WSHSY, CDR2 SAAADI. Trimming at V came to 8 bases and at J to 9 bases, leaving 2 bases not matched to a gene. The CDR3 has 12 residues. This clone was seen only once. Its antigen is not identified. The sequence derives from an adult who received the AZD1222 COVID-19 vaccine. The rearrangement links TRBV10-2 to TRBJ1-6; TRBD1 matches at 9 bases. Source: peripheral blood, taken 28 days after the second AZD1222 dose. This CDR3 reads CASQDRGSPLHF. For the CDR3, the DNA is TGCGCCAGCCAGGACAGGGGTTCACCCCTCCACTTT.